These 19 T cell receptor beta chains originate from one sample sequenced in a study of CD8 T cells in Susac syndrome. Random-hexamer reverse transcription was applied to roughly 0.5 to 1 ug RNA. A single record per CDR3 protein comes from TCRdb applying MiXCR to the immunoSEQ multiplex PCR reads. The table includes roughly 200,000 distinct CDR3 sequences, more than 85% detected once. Material: CD4+ T cells from PBMCs. These receptors all stem from a human donor with multiple sclerosis.

Here the CDR3 reads CSVKQGAKNEQFF. The CDR3 nucleotides are TGCAGCGTTAAGCAGGGGGCGAAGAATGAGCAGTTCTTC. The chain uses TRBV29-1 and TRBJ2-1, with TRBD1 matching over 8 bases. The CDR3 is 13 residues long. Trimming cost V 5 bases and J 7 bases; bases outside gene matches: 7. The germline gives CDR1 SQVTM, CDR2 ANQGSEA.

The genes are TRBV27 and TRBJ1-5, with D maybe TRBD1 (5 bases). With 3 bases removed from V and 6 bases from J, the gap between germline ends came to 9 bases. The CDR3 spans 13 residues. The germline gives CDR1 MNHEY, CDR2 SMNVEV (reference sequence). CDR3 amino acids: CASSFRDGQPQHF. For the CDR3, the DNA is TGTGCCAGCAGTTTTCGGGACGGTCAGCCCCAGCATTTT.

This chain joins TRBV6-1 and TRBJ2-3; 8 positions agree with TRBD2. V lost 0 bases, J lost 0 bases, and 2 bases stayed unmatched. The CDR3 is made up of 16 amino acids. Germline V CDR1 and CDR2: MNHNS, SASEGT. CDR3 in amino acids: CASSEAGGGSTDTQYF. The CDR3 DNA is TGTGCCAGCAGTGAAGCGGGCGGGGGGAGCACAGATACGCAGTATTTT.

This chain connects TRBV29-1 to TRBJ1-2, with 7 nucleotides matching TRBD1. CDR1 and CDR2 from the germline V gene are SQVTM and ANQGSEA. This CDR3 is 11 amino acids long. V gave up 7 bases and J gave up 3 bases; unmatched junction bases: 2. The CDR3 reads CSGGGDYGYTF. For the CDR3, the DNA is TGCAGCGGAGGGGGCGACTATGGCTACACCTTC.

The chain carries TRBV10-3 and TRBJ1-1; no definite D call. The CDR3 sequence is 15 residues long. The V gene's germline CDR1 is ENHRY and CDR2 SYGVKD. Trimming shortened V by 2 bases and J by 1 base, and 11 bases separated the two germline ends. In nucleotides, the CDR3 is TGTGCCATCAGTGAGACACAGACTGCGAACACTGAAGCTTTCTTT. Translation: CAISETQTANTEAFF.

This chain connects TRBV20-1 to TRBJ1-2, with D perhaps matching TRBD1 (5 bases). The CDR3 extends over 10 amino acids. Trimming pared 8 bases from V and 10 bases from J, leaving 14 bases between. Germline loops: CDR1 DFQATT, CDR2 SNEGSKA (reference sequence). CDR3 protein: CSPLEGDYTF. CDR3 nucleotide sequence: TGCAGTCCCCTCGAAGGGGACTACACCTTC.

The chain carries TRBV5-1 and TRBJ2-7; no clear D. CDR3 length: 13 residues. Germline values: CDR1 SGHRS, CDR2 YFSETQ. V lost 0 bases and J lost 3, with 7 bases in between. CDR3 in DNA: TGCGCCAGCAGCTTGGGGCAGGACTACGAGCAGTACTTC. Amino acids: CASSLGQDYEQYF.

This chain connects TRBV29-1 to TRBJ1-2; possible D gene TRBD1, 6 bases. From germline, CDR1 is SQVTM and CDR2 ANQGSEA. V was cut by 5 bases and J by 0 bases, with 13 bases left in between. CDR3 length: 14 residues. Written as DNA, the CDR3 is TGCAGCGTTCTCCCAGGGGCACCTAACTATGGCTACACCTTC. Translated: CSVLPGAPNYGYTF.

The chain uses TRBV27 and TRBJ1-6; D is perhaps TRBD1 (6 bases). V lost 4 bases and J lost 7, with 17 bases in between. Germline loops: CDR1 MNHEY, CDR2 SMNVEV (reference sequence). This CDR3 region has 16 residues. The CDR3 coding sequence is TGTGCCAGCAGTTCCCCAAGTGGGGGGCCAAATTCACCCCTCCACTTT. This sequence encodes CASSSPSGGPNSPLHF.

Here the CDR3 DNA reads TGTGCCTGGAGTACCCTCCTAGCGGGGGCCCACAATGAGCAGTTCTTC. This translates into CAWSTLLAGAHNEQFF. This rearrangement joins TRBV30 to TRBJ2-1; TRBD2 matches at 10 bases. The CDR3 is 16 amino acids. CDR1 GTSNPN and CDR2 SVGIG come from the germline V gene (reference sequence). The J segment lost 5 bases and the V segment lost 2 bases, leaving 9 bases of the junction unmatched.

V is TRBV5-1 and J is TRBJ2-5, with D perhaps TRBD2 (5 bases). Per the germline V gene, CDR1 is SGHRS and CDR2 is YFSETQ. Trimming took off 2 bases at V and 4 bases at J, with 9 bases between the two ends. The CDR3 has 13 residues. CDR3 sequence: CASSFPSRETQYF. CDR3 nucleotide sequence: TGCGCCAGCAGCTTTCCTAGCAGAGAGACCCAGTACTTC.

This sequence joins TRBV30 and TRBJ1-5, with D perhaps matching TRBD1 (6 bases). Germline V gene data show CDR1 as GTSNPN and CDR2 as SVGIG (reference sequence). This CDR3 has 13 residues. V was clipped by 5 bases and J by 2 bases, with 10 bases between them. Here the CDR3 reads CAWCRGGNQPQHF. The CDR3 DNA reads TGTGCCTGGTGCAGGGGTGGCAATCAGCCCCAGCATTTT.

This clonotype has a single count. The V gene is TRBV11-2, the J gene TRBJ1-2; TRBD1 aligns across 7 bases. J was trimmed by 7 bases and V by 0 bases; bases with no gene match: 8. The CDR3 runs 15 residues. CDR1 and CDR2 (germline): SGHAT, FQNNGV. The CDR3 DNA reads as TGTGCCAGCAGCTTAGAGGCGACAGGGTTGACTGGCTACACCTTC. This codes for CASSLEATGLTGYTF.

The chain combines TRBV27 with TRBJ1-1; unclear D gene. This CDR3 is built from 11 residues. Looked up from germline, CDR1 is MNHEY and CDR2 is SMNVEV (reference sequence). V gave up 6 bases and J gave up 6 bases, with 8 bases separating them. CDR3 nucleotides: TGTGCCAGCAGGGGTTGGGCTGAAGCTTTCTTT. This gives the protein CASRGWAEAFF.

This rearrangement joins TRBV5-6 to TRBJ2-5; 11 nucleotides align to TRBD2. The CDR3 has 16 residues. V lost 5 bases, J lost 5 bases, and 11 bases stayed unmatched. The V gene's germline CDR1 is SGHDT and CDR2 YYEEEE. As DNA, the CDR3 is TGTGCCAGCAGTCTTTGGACTAGCGGGCCGACGGAGACCCAGTACTTC. Protein sequence: CASSLWTSGPTETQYF. Full variable domain (remainder filled in from reference TRBV5-6 and TRBJ2-5): DAGVTQSPTHLIKTRGQQVTLRCSPKSGHDTVSWYQQALGQGPQFIFQYYEEEERQRGNFPDRFSGHQFPNYSSELNVNALLLGDSALYLCASSLWTSGPTETQYFGPGTRLLVL.

The V gene is TRBV11-1, the J gene TRBJ2-5, with 8 positions matching TRBD1. The junction had 10 bases not matched to a gene; V was cut back by 0 bases and J by 4 bases. Germline V gives CDR1 SGHAT, CDR2 FQDESV (reference sequence). CDR3 size: 17 residues. CDR3: CASSLALPGQGPETQYF. CDR3 in DNA: TGTGCCAGCAGCTTAGCGCTTCCAGGACAGGGCCCAGAGACCCAGTACTTC.

J is TRBJ2-7 and V is TRBV2; either TRBD1 or TRBD2 may fit D (5 bases each). The CDR3 contains 12 residues. Germline V gene lookup returns CDR1 SNHLY and CDR2 FYNNEI. Trimming removed 4 bases at V and 2 bases at J, with 6 bases between. CDR3 DNA sequence: TGTGCCAGCAGTGTGGGACCCTACGAGCAGTACTTC. Its translation: CASSVGPYEQYF. The variable domain in full, completed from reference TRBV2 and TRBJ2-7, reads EPEVTQTPSHQVTQMGQEVILRCVPISNHLYFYWYRQILGQKVEFLVSFYNNEISEKSEIFDDQFSVERPDGSNFTLKIRSTKLEDSAMYFCASSVGPYEQYFGPGTRLTVT.

This clonotype was recorded once. The chain joins TRBV6-1 to TRBJ2-7, with 7 bases fitting TRBD1. The trim removed 7 bases at V and 5 bases at J, leaving 8 bases unmatched. The CDR3 extends over 13 amino acids. Germline CDR1 reads MNHNS; CDR2 reads SASEGT. The CDR3 region is CASKLTGSNEQYV. CDR3 nucleotides: TGTGCCAGCAAGTTGACAGGGTCGAACGAGCAGTACGTC.

The chain joins TRBV9 to TRBJ2-3, with 10 positions matching TRBD2. CDR1 and CDR2 (germline): SGDLS, YYNGEE. V gave up 0 bases and J gave up 0 bases; unmatched junction bases: 4. CDR3 length equals 17 residues. The CDR3 DNA reads as TGTGCCAGCAGCGTAGGCCCACTAGCGGGGAGCACAGATACGCAGTATTTT. Amino acid sequence: CASSVGPLAGSTDTQYF.